These 26 T cell receptor beta chains came from one sample sequenced in a study of OX40 agonist ivuxolimab in advanced cancers. Method: immunoSEQ multiplex PCR; TCRdb's copy keeps in-frame clones and lacks some. The sample consists of more than 80,000 clones, around 90% of them appearing once. The starting material was CD4+ or CD8+ T cells sorted from blood, obtained in a trial of the OX40 agonist ivuxolimab. The receptors come from an adult with an advanced solid tumor such as melanoma, head and neck, liver or kidney cancer.

This chain's CDR3 is CASRRDGGELFF. Here the CDR3 DNA reads TGTGCCAGCAGAAGAGACGGCGGGGAGCTGTTTTTT. The J gene is TRBJ2-2, the V gene TRBV6-6; D gene uncertain. V lost 6 bases and J lost 7, with 9 bases in between. Germline CDR1 MNHNY, CDR2 SVGAGI (reference sequence). This CDR3 comprises 12 residues.

V gene TRBV27 combines with J gene TRBJ2-1; 7 bases match TRBD2. The CDR3 totals 15 residues. V shed 6 bases, J shed 1 base, and the junction held 6 bases outside the gene matches. The germline CDR1 and CDR2 sequences are MNHEY and SMNVEV (reference sequence). The CDR3 loop reads CASRALAGSYNEQFF. CDR3 DNA: TGTGCCAGCAGGGCCTTAGCGGGTTCCTACAATGAGCAGTTCTTC.

The chain links TRBV7-2 to TRBJ2-2, with TRBD2 matching 11 bases. V was pared by 2 bases and J by 5 bases, with 4 bases of the junction left unmatched. The CDR3 spans 16 residues. In germline, CDR1 is SGHTA, CDR2 FQGNSA. The CDR3 nucleotides read TGTGCCAGCAGCTTAATATCTAGCGGGAGGACCGGGGAGCTGTTTTTT. Translating gives CASSLISSGRTGELFF.

The genes are TRBV11-2 and TRBJ1-2; tentatively, D is TRBD1 (5 bases). CDR1 and CDR2 (germline): SGHAT, FQNNGV. Trimming took off 2 bases at V and 0 bases at J, with 19 bases between the two ends. This CDR3 is 18 amino acids long. This chain's CDR3 is CASSLRLVGAVANYGYTF. The DNA of the CDR3 is TGTGCCAGCAGCTTAAGATTGGTAGGGGCCGTAGCTAACTATGGCTACACCTTC.

The CDR3 loop reads CASSLRTGTKETQYF. The DNA of the CDR3 is TGCGCCAGCAGCCTCCGGACAGGGACAAAAGAGACCCAGTACTTC. The chain has TRBV4-3 and TRBJ2-5; TRBD1 matches at 8 bases. This CDR3 contains 15 residues. Germline V gene sequence: CDR1 LGHNA, CDR2 YSLEER. V dropped 4 bases and J dropped 3; count of bases not matched to a gene: 7.

The chain is built from TRBV5-8 and TRBJ2-5; possibly TRBD2 for D (6 bases). The CDR3 is 15 amino acids. V lost 3 bases, J lost 7 bases, and 19 bases lay in between. Germline CDR1 is SGHTS and CDR2 is YDEGEE. The CDR3 here is CASSSWGGTAGTQYF. DNA for the CDR3: TGTGCCAGCAGCTCCTGGGGCGGGACGGCGGGGACCCAGTACTTC.

This clone was recorded once. This chain links TRBV19 with TRBJ1-4; D gene ambiguous. The germline V gene has CDR1 LNHDA and CDR2 SQIVND (reference sequence). The germline V and J ends were trimmed by 2 bases and 4 bases, with 8 bases remaining between them. The CDR3 loop spans 14 amino acids. The CDR3 DNA follows: TGTGCCAGTAGTATAAAAGGGTTTAATGAAAAACTGTTTTTT. Translation gives CASSIKGFNEKLFF. Full variable domain (remainder filled in from reference TRBV19 and TRBJ1-4): DGGITQSPKYLFRKEGQNVTLSCEQNLNHDAMYWYRQDPGQGLRLIYYSQIVNDFQKGDIAEGYSVSREKKESFPLTVTSAQKNPTAFYLCASSIKGFNEKLFFGSGTQLSVL.

The chain recombines TRBV9 with TRBJ2-1, with 9 bases aligning to TRBD2. V gave up 0 bases and J gave up 6 bases; unmatched junction bases: 25. Germline V gene data show CDR1 as SGDLS and CDR2 as YYNGEE. CDR3 length: 22 amino acids. The chain's CDR3 is CASSVGLGAGKISGSLSNEQFF. CDR3 bases: TGTGCCAGCAGCGTAGGGCTGGGGGCAGGGAAGATTAGCGGGAGTTTAAGCAATGAGCAGTTCTTC.

A note on this clone: Other DNA sequences from this sample encode an identical CDR3 as well. The CDR3 DNA is TGTGCCAGTAGACCAGACAGGGTGGTAAGCACAGATACGCAGTATTTT. Translation: CASRPDRVVSTDTQYF. V gene TRBV6-6 combines with J gene TRBJ2-3, with TRBD1 identical over 7 bases. This CDR3 comprises 16 residues. The germline gives CDR1 MNHNY, CDR2 SVGAGI (reference sequence). The V gene end was trimmed by 9 bases and the J gene end by 0 bases; junction bases not matched to a gene: 12.

This sequence joins TRBV7-8 and TRBJ2-5; 7 bases line up with TRBD2. The V and J ends lost 5 bases and 7 bases, in that order; junction bases with no gene match: 4. The CDR3 spans 12 residues. Germline values: CDR1 SGHVS, CDR2 FQNEAQ. CDR3 sequence (DNA): TGTGCCAGCAGCATGGGAGGGAGGACCCAGTACTTC. Protein product: CASSMGGRTQYF.

The rearrangement joins TRBV4-3 to TRBJ2-6, with D uncertain. The V gene lost 0 bases and the J gene lost 0 bases, with 18 bases spanning the gap. CDR1 and CDR2 from the germline V gene are LGHNA and YSLEER. The CDR3 covers 20 residues. CDR3 nucleotide sequence: TGCGCCAGCAGCCAAGACATCAGATACGCAGCAGGCTCTGGGGCCAACGTCCTGACTTTC. Protein: CASSQDIRYAAGSGANVLTF.

The gene calls are TRBV7-9 and TRBJ2-3, with D tentatively TRBD2 (5 bases). This CDR3 has 13 amino acids. Between the trimmed V and J ends, which lost 3 bases and 3 bases, there was a span of 7 bases. Per the germline V gene, CDR1 is SEHNR and CDR2 is FQNEAQ (reference sequence). This CDR3 is CASSFPGTDTQYF. Written as DNA, the CDR3 is TGTGCCAGCAGCTTTCCGGGAACAGATACGCAGTATTTT.

This chain joins TRBV11-1 and TRBJ2-1; D is uncertain. The CDR3 has 15 amino acids. V was clipped by 4 bases and J by 0 bases, with 10 bases between them. Germline V gene lookup returns CDR1 SGHAT and CDR2 FQDESV (reference sequence). The DNA for the CDR3 is TGTGCCAGCAGCTCGCTAGGAAGCTCCTACAATGAGCAGTTCTTC. This gives the protein CASSSLGSSYNEQFF.

The chain uses TRBV27 and TRBJ2-7, with TRBD2 matching over 11 bases. The CDR3 covers 14 residues. CDR1 MNHEY and CDR2 SMNVEV come from the germline V gene (reference sequence). Germline trimming cut 8 bases from V and 7 bases from J; bases unmatched to any gene: 10. Here the CDR3 DNA reads TGTGCCAGCCGAGGACTAGCGGGTTTAATTGAGCAGTACTTC. Its protein product is CASRGLAGLIEQYF.

This clone has a single count. V is TRBV18 and J is TRBJ2-7; 10 bases agree with TRBD2. Unmatched junction bases numbered 25, after V lost 3 bases and J lost 2 bases. The CDR3 has 22 amino acids. Germline assignment: CDR1 KGHSH and CDR2 LQKENI. CDR3 region: CASSPFPIRVAGGRNLTYEQYF. In DNA form, the CDR3 reads TGTGCCAGCTCACCCTTCCCCATTAGGGTAGCGGGAGGACGGAACTTAACCTACGAGCAGTACTTC.

This rearrangement joins TRBV7-2 to TRBJ1-2, with D maybe TRBD1 (6 bases). CDR3 length equals 15 residues. The germline V and J ends were trimmed by 1 base and 2 bases, with 11 bases remaining between them. Germline V CDR1 and CDR2: SGHTA, FQGNSA. The CDR3 is CASSLGVGANYGYTF. The CDR3 coding sequence is TGTGCCAGCAGCTTAGGGGTGGGGGCGAACTATGGCTACACCTTC.

This chain uses TRBV5-4 with TRBJ1-2; weak D call: TRBD1 (5 bases). The CDR3 runs to 13 residues. In germline, CDR1 is SGHNT, CDR2 YYREEE (reference sequence). Deletions cut 4 bases from V and 0 bases from J, with 7 bases between. The CDR3: CASSVGPNYGYTF. In DNA form, the CDR3 reads TGTGCCAGCAGCGTGGGACCTAACTATGGCTACACCTTC. Full variable domain (remainder filled in from reference TRBV5-4 and TRBJ1-2): ETGVTQSPTHLIKTRGQQVTLRCSSQSGHNTVSWYQQALGQGPQFIFQYYREEENGRGNFPPRFSGLQFPNYSSELNVNALELDDSALYLCASSVGPNYGYTFGSGTRLTVV.

This sequence joins TRBV2 and TRBJ2-5; TRBD1 matches 10 bases. CDR1 is SNHLY, CDR2 FYNNEI, per germline. With 10 bases clipped from V and 4 bases from J, the junction kept 6 bases outside the gene matches. This CDR3 is built from 13 residues. CDR3 sequence (DNA): TGTGCCATCCTTAGGGACAGGGGAGAGACCCAGTACTTC. It encodes CAILRDRGETQYF.

The gene calls are TRBV7-2 and TRBJ2-1; 7 bases line up with TRBD2. The CDR3 is 15 amino acids. The germline V gene encodes CDR1 SGHTA and CDR2 FQGNSA. Unmatched junction bases numbered 12, after V lost 5 bases and J lost 8 bases. The CDR3: CASSGRTSFRDEQFF. In nucleotides, the CDR3 is TGTGCCAGCAGCGGTCGGACTAGTTTCAGGGATGAGCAGTTCTTC.

This rearrangement joins TRBV7-9 to TRBJ2-1; D may be TRBD2 (5 bases). Germline V gives CDR1 SEHNR, CDR2 FQNEAQ (reference sequence). This CDR3 has 15 residues. Trimming left V 2 bases short and J 1 base short, with 9 bases between. DNA of the CDR3: TGTGCCAGCAGCTTATCGGGCGGGTCCTACAATGAGCAGTTCTTC. Residues: CASSLSGGSYNEQFF.

The chain recombines TRBV5-1 with TRBJ2-6; D remains ambiguous. V was cut by 0 bases and J by 0 bases, with 13 bases left in between. The CDR3 length is 18 residues. The V gene's germline CDR1 is SGHRS and CDR2 YFSETQ. In DNA, the CDR3 is TGCGCCAGCAGCTTGGCCGAGATAGCAAGCTCTGGGGCCAACGTCCTGACTTTC. This codes for CASSLAEIASSGANVLTF.

V gene TRBV4-1 combines with J gene TRBJ2-7; 7 positions match TRBD2. The CDR3 is 16 residues long. Germline V gene data show CDR1 as MGHRA and CDR2 as YSYEKL. Trimming at V came to 1 base and at J to 2 bases, leaving 8 bases not matched to a gene. The CDR3 sequence: CASSQVLTSAPYEQYF. The CDR3 DNA follows: TGCGCCAGCAGCCAAGTTTTAACTAGCGCTCCCTACGAGCAGTACTTC.

The chain joins TRBV28 to TRBJ2-5; D may be TRBD2 (6 bases). Germline values: CDR1 MDHEN, CDR2 SYDVKM. The ends were cut back, 5 bases at V and 0 bases at J, with 13 bases in the middle. The CDR3 totals 15 residues. CDR3 loop: CASSNSRGYQETQYF. The CDR3 bases are TGTGCCAGCAGTAATAGTCGGGGGTACCAAGAGACCCAGTACTTC.

The gene calls are TRBV6-5 and TRBJ1-1; 7 bases line up with TRBD1. The CDR3 spans 12 residues. The J segment lost 5 bases and the V segment lost 6 bases, leaving 3 bases of the junction unmatched. In germline, CDR1 is MNHEY, CDR2 SVGAGI. CDR3 amino acids: CASRSQGTEAFF. The CDR3 coding sequence is TGTGCCAGCAGATCACAGGGGACTGAAGCTTTCTTT.

V is TRBV7-3 and J is TRBJ1-1; a possible D gene is TRBD1 (6 bases). Germline assignment: CDR1 SGHTA and CDR2 FQGTGA. The CDR3 loop spans 12 amino acids. V lost 2 bases to trimming and J lost 8 bases, with 9 bases between them. The chain's CDR3 is CASSLGTPEAFF. CDR3 nucleotides: TGTGCCAGCAGCTTAGGGACACCAGAAGCTTTCTTT.

The gene calls are TRBV7-6 and TRBJ2-5; a weak D match, TRBD2 (5 bases). V was cut by 1 base and J by 4 bases, with 19 bases left in between. Germline V gene sequence: CDR1 SGHVS, CDR2 FNYEAQ. The CDR3 totals 17 residues. CDR3 loop: CASSLGGLSTAGETQYF. For the CDR3, the DNA is TGTGCCAGCAGCTTAGGAGGCCTGTCAACGGCGGGAGAGACCCAGTACTTC.